This paragraph reports one T cell receptor (beta chain). Its antigen is not yet known. The record has no base qualities; no much larger clone is one base away. Healthy HIV-negative adults with no recently reported acute infections or vaccinations were included as donors. Every donor was a Caucasian adult residing in Nashville, Tennessee, USA. CD4+ T cells were enriched by magnetic negative selection, after which naive cells were positively selected on CD45RA and the negative fraction was taken as the memory subset. Blood was collected by leukapheresis, and PBMCs were isolated by Ficoll-Histopaque density gradient centrifugation and then cryopreserved in liquid nitrogen vapor phase. Analytical flow cytometry was used to check the purity and quantity of each magnetically sorted T cell population. From each sorted fraction, genomic DNA was isolated and quantified by UV absorbance on a Nanodrop 2000c.

The data are from a study of shared clonotypes between healthy human individuals (dated by TCRdb to 2018 to 2021). The study in broad terms: The cohort included a few men and a couple of women between 18 and 49 years of age. Per donor, three plates each were used for CD4 naive and CD4 memory, two for CD8 naive, and one for CD8 memory. The study deeply sequenced blood TCR repertoires of about five healthy adults to estimate repertoire size and the extent of clonotype sharing between individuals. Libraries were prepared and TCR repertoires were sequenced by different laboratories using diverse techniques, in order to increase sequencing depth and limit assay-specific biases. Between about 0.8 and 9 billion PBMCs per donor were obtained by leukapheresis. What the study reported, not specific to this receptor: The genetic and exposure-history diversity represented was limited by the small number of donors. Naive subsets generally had larger estimated clonotype richness than memory subsets. Sampling was restricted to blood, and TCR repertoires in tissue are likely to differ from TCR repertoires in blood. Even with the large sequencing depth, rarefaction of the sorted-subset datasets indicated that sequencing was incomplete. Across several donors, about 4.5% of naive CD4, approximately 3.5% of naive CD8, 2% to 2.5% of memory CD4, and roughly 0.41% of memory CD8 clonotypes were shared. Higher generation probabilities were observed for clonotypes shared by all four sorted-subset donors than for non-shared clonotypes. Pairwise subsampling led to the expectation that sequencing depth would affect the degree of clonotype sharing among donors.

TCR CDR3 regions were amplified from genomic DNA by multiplex PCR using the deep immunoSEQ assay. Extracted genomic DNA from each cell subset was distributed evenly across all wells of several immunoSEQ 96-well plates, and each plate was treated as a replicate. For sorted subsets, about 0.2 ug genomic DNA, equal to 30,000 to 35,000 T cell genomes, was loaded into each replicate PCR. Purified libraries were measured with a Qubit 3.0 fluorometer, size-checked on a Bioanalyzer 2100, and measured again with the KAPA Library Quantification kit. A separate single-read 150-cycle Illumina NextSeq 550 flow cell was used to sequence each immunoSEQ 96-well plate. The authors processed their data as follows. The immunoSEQ output contained only junctional sequences without quality scores, so filtering could not match that applied to full-length reads. To assign V/J genes and CDR3, sequences were annotated using PyIR, a Python wrapper for IgBLAST v1.9, with IMGT germline references. Reads were filtered out if the reads had weak V/J assignments (E-value above 1e-6), no CDR3, stop codons, out-of-frame junctions, or ambiguous translated residues. V3J clonotypes were defined as sequences sharing an identical inferred V gene, J gene, and CDR3 amino acid sequence. The percentage overlap between two repertoires was calculated by dividing the number of shared unique clonotypes by the size of the smaller repertoire. Three approaches were used to assess repertoire richness: RTK rarefaction, the Chao1 estimator, and Recon v2.1 estimates of unobserved clonotypes. Generation probabilities were computed with OLGA for all TCRbeta clonotypes obtained by the gDNA method from several donors. This is the immuneACCESS table as TCRdb keeps it, with only in-frame sequences that have V and J called. A part of the clones is gone; compared with another copy, unresolved V genes explain less than half, and the rest is unexplained. V and J calls plus clone size are reproduced from that table; the DNA served to infer D and trimming. The sample table holds about 2.3 million clones, of which about 92% were seen once. In total, the top ten clones hold about 0.39% of the sample.

The V end loses 7 bases and the J end loses 0 bases, and a stretch of 11 bases separates them. CDR1 and CDR2, looked up from the germline V gene, are SGHRS and YFSETQ. The CDR3 covers 14 residues, taking in both the cysteine and the phenylalanine. Only the CDR3 DNA is retained, 42 bases long and in frame from the first base. Material: naive CD4+ T cells from PBMCs. The cell subset or site label corresponds to: CD45RA+ positively selected. The chain uses TRBV5-1 and TRBJ2-1, with the D gene not clear enough to name. This sequence originates from a man in his late teens or twenties in good health. Some clones in this sample may be carry-over from other donors' samples. The encoded CDR3 is CASVDSTSYNEQFF. The bases read TGCGCCAGCGTTGACTCTACCTCCTACAATGAGCAGTTCTTC.